This TCR beta chain was recovered during a study of shared clonotypes between healthy human individuals. For the study at large: Serving as donors were two women and a few men, whose ages spanned 18 to 49.

This clone was counted only a few times. Its antigen is not known. General study results and limits: Donors were few, which limited the genetic and exposure-history diversity represented.

The CDR3 has 15 amino acids. Germline lookup yields CDR1 SNHLY and CDR2 FYNNEI. V was cut by 2 bases and J by 0 bases, with 8 bases left in between. Authors' methods: As immunoSEQ supplied junction-only sequences (without quality scores), filtering differed. Data came from immunoSEQ multiplex PCR; TCRdb stores just in-frame clones and leaves some out. The V and J calls and clone size come from that table; D and trimming were worked out from the DNA. The sample lists about 92,000 clones, around 47% occurring once. The chain employs TRBV2 and TRBJ2-4, with D hard to call. The receptor was derived from a woman in her thirties or forties in good health. Some clones in this sample may be carry-over from other donors' samples. The sequenced material came from PBMCs. CDR3 nucleotide sequence: TGTGCCAGCAGTGAACAGCAGATAGCCAAAAACATTCAGTACTTC. Residues: CASSEQQIAKNIQYF.